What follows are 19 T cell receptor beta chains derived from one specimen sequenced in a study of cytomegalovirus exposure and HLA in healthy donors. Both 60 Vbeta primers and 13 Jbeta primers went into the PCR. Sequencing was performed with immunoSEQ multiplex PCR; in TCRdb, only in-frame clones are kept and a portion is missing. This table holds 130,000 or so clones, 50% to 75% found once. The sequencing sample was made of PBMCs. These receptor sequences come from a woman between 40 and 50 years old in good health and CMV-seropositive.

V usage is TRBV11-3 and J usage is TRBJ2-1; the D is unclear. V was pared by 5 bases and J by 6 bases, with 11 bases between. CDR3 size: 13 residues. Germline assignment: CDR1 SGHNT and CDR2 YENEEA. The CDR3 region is CASSPTRPNEQFF. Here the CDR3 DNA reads TGTGCCAGCAGCCCTACCCGTCCCAATGAGCAGTTCTTC.

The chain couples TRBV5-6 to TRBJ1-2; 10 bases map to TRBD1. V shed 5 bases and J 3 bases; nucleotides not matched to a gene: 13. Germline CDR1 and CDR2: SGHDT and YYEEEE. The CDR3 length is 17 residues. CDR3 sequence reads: CASSPVDRGLADYGYTF. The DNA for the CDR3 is TGTGCCAGCAGTCCGGTAGACAGGGGGCTGGCGGACTATGGCTACACCTTC.

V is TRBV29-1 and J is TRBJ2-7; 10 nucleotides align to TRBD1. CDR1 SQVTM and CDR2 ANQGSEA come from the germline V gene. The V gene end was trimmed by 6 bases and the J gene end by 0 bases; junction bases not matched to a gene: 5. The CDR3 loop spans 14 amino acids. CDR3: CSVGDRGFSYEQYF. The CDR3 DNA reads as TGCAGCGTGGGGGACAGGGGTTTCTCCTACGAGCAGTACTTC.

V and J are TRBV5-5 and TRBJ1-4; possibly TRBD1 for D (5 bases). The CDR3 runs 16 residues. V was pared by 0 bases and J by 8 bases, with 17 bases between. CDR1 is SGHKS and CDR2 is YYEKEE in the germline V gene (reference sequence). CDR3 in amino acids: CASSLGQRSGGEKLFF. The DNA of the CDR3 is TGTGCCAGCAGCTTGGGGCAGAGGAGCGGGGGGGAAAAACTGTTTTTT.

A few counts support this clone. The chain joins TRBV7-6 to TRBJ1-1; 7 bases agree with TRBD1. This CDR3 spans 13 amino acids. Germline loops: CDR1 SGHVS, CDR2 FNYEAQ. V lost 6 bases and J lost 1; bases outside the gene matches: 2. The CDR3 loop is CASSPGGNTEAFF. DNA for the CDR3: TGTGCCAGCAGTCCAGGGGGGAACACTGAAGCTTTCTTT. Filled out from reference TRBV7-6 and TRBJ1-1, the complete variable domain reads GAGVSQSPRYKVTKRGQDVALRCDPISGHVSLYWYRQALGQGPEFLTYFNYEAQQDKSGLPNDRFSAERPEGSISTLTIQRTEQRDSAMYRCASSPGGNTEAFFGQGTRLTVV.

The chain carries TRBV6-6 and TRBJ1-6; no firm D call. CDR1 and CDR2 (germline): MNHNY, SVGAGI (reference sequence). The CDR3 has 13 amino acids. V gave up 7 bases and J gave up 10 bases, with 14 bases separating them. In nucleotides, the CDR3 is TGTGCCAGCACATTGGAGGGAGCCTCACCCCTCCACTTT. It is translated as CASTLEGASPLHF.

The CDR3 loop is CASSRTHYPEEGNNEQFF. The CDR3 DNA reads TGTGCCAGTAGCCGAACCCACTACCCGGAGGAGGGGAACAATGAGCAGTTCTTC. The chain employs TRBV19 and TRBJ2-1; the D gene is possibly TRBD2 (6 bases). The germline V gene has CDR1 LNHDA and CDR2 SQIVND (reference sequence). The CDR3 spans 18 residues. Trimming removed 6 bases at V and 5 bases at J, with 26 bases between.

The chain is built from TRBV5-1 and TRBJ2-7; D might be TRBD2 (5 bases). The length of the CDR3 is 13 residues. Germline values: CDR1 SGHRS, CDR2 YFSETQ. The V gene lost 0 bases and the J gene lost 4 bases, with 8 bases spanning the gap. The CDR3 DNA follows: TGCGCCAGCAGCTTGGCCGAGGGATACGAGCAGTACTTC. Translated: CASSLAEGYEQYF.

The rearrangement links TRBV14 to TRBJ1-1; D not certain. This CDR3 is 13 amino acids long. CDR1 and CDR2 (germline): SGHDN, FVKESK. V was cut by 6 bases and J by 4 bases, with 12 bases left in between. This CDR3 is CASSLGEVTEAFF. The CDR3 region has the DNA TGTGCCAGCAGTTTGGGTGAGGTCACTGAAGCTTTCTTT.

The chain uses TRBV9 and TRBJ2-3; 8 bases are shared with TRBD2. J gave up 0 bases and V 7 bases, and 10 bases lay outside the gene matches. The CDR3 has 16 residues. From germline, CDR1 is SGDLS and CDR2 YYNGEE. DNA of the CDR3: TGTGCCAGCTCCTCGGGAGGGGGTCTTAGCACAGATACGCAGTATTTT. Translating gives CASSSGGGLSTDTQYF.

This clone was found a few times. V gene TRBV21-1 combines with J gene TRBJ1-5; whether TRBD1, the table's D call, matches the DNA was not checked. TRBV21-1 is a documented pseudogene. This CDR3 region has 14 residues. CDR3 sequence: CASRTGGFNQPQHF. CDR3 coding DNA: TGTGCCAGCAGGACAGGTGGATTCAATCAGCCCCAGCATTTT.

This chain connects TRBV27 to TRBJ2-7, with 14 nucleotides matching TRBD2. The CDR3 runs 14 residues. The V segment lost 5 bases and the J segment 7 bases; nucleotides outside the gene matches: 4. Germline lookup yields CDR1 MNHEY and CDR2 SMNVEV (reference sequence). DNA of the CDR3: TGTGCCAGCAGTCCGGGACTAGCGGGAGCTGAGCAGTACTTC. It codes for CASSPGLAGAEQYF.

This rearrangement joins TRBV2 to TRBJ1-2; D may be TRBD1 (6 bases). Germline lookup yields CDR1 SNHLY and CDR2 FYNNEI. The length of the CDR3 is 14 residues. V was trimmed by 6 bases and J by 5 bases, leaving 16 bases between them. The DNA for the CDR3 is TGTGCCAGCAGCTCGCAGGGGACGGAGTATGGCTACACCTTC. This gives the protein CASSSQGTEYGYTF.

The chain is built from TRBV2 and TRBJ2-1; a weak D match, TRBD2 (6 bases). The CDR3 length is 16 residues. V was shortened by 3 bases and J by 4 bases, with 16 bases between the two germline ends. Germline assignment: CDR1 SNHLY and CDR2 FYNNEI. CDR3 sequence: CASSELSVGSYNEQFF. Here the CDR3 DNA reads TGTGCCAGCAGTGAGCTTTCTGTCGGGAGTTACAATGAGCAGTTCTTC.

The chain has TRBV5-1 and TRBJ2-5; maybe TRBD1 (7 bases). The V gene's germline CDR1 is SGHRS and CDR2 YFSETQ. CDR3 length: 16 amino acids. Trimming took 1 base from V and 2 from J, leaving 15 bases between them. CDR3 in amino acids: CASSLWRGHKQETQYF. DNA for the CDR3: TGCGCCAGCAGCTTGTGGAGGGGGCACAAACAAGAGACCCAGTACTTC.

The DNA of the CDR3 is TGTGCCAGCTCACCATCGGCAGGGATCTACGAGCAGTACTTC. The encoded protein is CASSPSAGIYEQYF. The chain combines TRBV18 with TRBJ2-7; D may be TRBD1 (5 bases). CDR1 KGHSH and CDR2 LQKENI come from the germline V gene. V lost 2 bases and J 3 bases, leaving 11 bases between the germline ends. The CDR3 has 14 amino acids.

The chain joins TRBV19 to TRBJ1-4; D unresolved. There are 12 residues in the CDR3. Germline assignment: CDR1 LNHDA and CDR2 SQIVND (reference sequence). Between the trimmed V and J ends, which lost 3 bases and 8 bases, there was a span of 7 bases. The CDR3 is CASSIAGEKLFF. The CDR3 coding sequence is TGTGCCAGTAGTATCGCGGGGGAAAAACTGTTTTTT.

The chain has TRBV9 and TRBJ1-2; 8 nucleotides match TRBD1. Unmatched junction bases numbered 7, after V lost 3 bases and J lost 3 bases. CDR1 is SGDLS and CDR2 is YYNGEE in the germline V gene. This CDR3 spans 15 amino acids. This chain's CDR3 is CASSGTGGQDYGYTF. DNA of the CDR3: TGTGCCAGCAGCGGAACAGGGGGTCAGGACTATGGCTACACCTTC.

This CDR3 is CAIKRRGGRRNQPQHF. The CDR3 bases are TGTGCCATCAAAAGAAGAGGAGGGAGACGCAATCAGCCCCAGCATTTT. J is TRBJ1-5 and V is TRBV10-3; no firm D call. The CDR3 has 16 residues. Looked up from germline, CDR1 is ENHRY and CDR2 is SYGVKD. Trimming took 7 bases from V and 2 from J, leaving 18 bases between them.